The 27 T cell receptor beta chains reported below all come from one sample, sequenced in a study of identical twins. A single record per CDR3 protein comes from TCRdb applying MiXCR to the 5' RACE reads. This table holds 450,000 or so distinct CDR3 sequences, 18% found once. The specimen was naive T cells sorted from blood. The receptors were sampled from a man between 45 and 60 years old in good health.

The table lists this clonotype with a few counts. This chain connects TRBV6-5 to TRBJ2-6; maybe TRBD1 (5 bases). CDR1 and CDR2 (germline): MNHEY, SVGAGI. CDR3 length equals 16 residues. Trimming removed 1 base from V and 4 bases from J, with 11 bases in between. The CDR3, as DNA: TGTGCCAGCAGTTACTTGGCAGGGTCCGGGGCCAACGTCCTGACTTTC. It specifies CASSYLAGSGANVLTF.

This clonotype came up many times. The chain uses TRBV20-1 and TRBJ1-5; 9 bases line up with TRBD1. The CDR3 sequence is 14 residues long. Trimming cost V 3 bases and J 5 bases; bases outside gene matches: 5. Germline CDR1 and CDR2: DFQATT and SNEGSKA (reference sequence). The CDR3 sequence: CSASPGQGYQPQHF. The CDR3 DNA follows: TGCAGTGCTAGCCCGGGACAGGGTTATCAGCCCCAGCATTTT.

The table lists this clonotype with many counts. The V and J genes are TRBV5-1 and TRBJ2-2; 9 bases agree with TRBD1. J gave up 4 bases and V 4 bases, and 5 bases lay outside the gene matches. Germline CDR1 and CDR2: SGHRS and YFSETQ. The CDR3 consists of 15 residues. The CDR3 here is CASSRTGDVTGELFF. The CDR3 nucleotides are TGCGCCAGCAGCCGGACAGGGGACGTCACCGGGGAGCTGTTTTTT.

The chain is built from TRBV20-1 and TRBJ1-2; 8 bases fit TRBD1. Germline-derived CDR1 and CDR2 are DFQATT and SNEGSKA (reference sequence). This CDR3 is 16 amino acids long. With V trimmed by 0 bases and J by 7 bases, 13 bases remained unmatched. This CDR3 reads CSARDYGGQGVRGYTF. In DNA, the CDR3 is TGCAGTGCTAGAGATTATGGTGGACAGGGCGTGCGTGGCTACACCTTC.

The rearrangement uses TRBV6-1 and TRBJ1-6, with a tentative D call TRBD1 (6 bases). Germline values: CDR1 MNHNS, CDR2 SASEGT. This CDR3 spans 15 amino acids. Trimming pared 6 bases from V and 9 bases from J, leaving 18 bases between. The CDR3 loop reads CASSKDRLLGSPLHF. The CDR3 DNA is TGTGCCAGCAGCAAAGACAGGTTGTTGGGTTCACCCCTCCACTTT.

The chain couples TRBV28 to TRBJ1-2; unclear D gene. Trimming pared 3 bases from V and 8 bases from J, leaving 13 bases between. CDR3 length: 13 amino acids. CDR1 is MDHEN and CDR2 is SYDVKM in the germline V gene. CDR3 nucleotides: TGTGCCAGCAGTTTTCACGGGCCGTACGGCTACACCTTC. Amino acids: CASSFHGPYGYTF.

This clonotype was seen a handful of times. The V gene is TRBV7-3, the J gene TRBJ2-5; tentatively, D is TRBD1 or TRBD2 (6 bases each). Between the trimmed V and J ends, which lost 2 bases and 5 bases, there was a span of 12 bases. CDR3 length equals 14 residues. Germline-derived CDR1 and CDR2 are SGHTA and FQGTGA. The CDR3 region is CASSLPGAGETQYF. The CDR3, as DNA: TGTGCCAGCAGCTTACCGGGGGCCGGGGAGACCCAGTACTTC.

The table lists this clonotype with a few counts. The chain uses TRBV20-1 and TRBJ2-5, with a tentative D call TRBD1 (6 bases). CDR1 is DFQATT, CDR2 SNEGSKA, per germline (reference sequence). V was pared by 6 bases and J by 2 bases, with 16 bases between. The CDR3 is 14 residues long. The CDR3 nucleotides read TGCAGTGCAGTCTACAGGGATTGGCAAGAGACCCAGTACTTC. This codes for CSAVYRDWQETQYF.

The chain links TRBV4-2 to TRBJ2-1, with 10 bases matching TRBD2. Trimming cost V 5 bases and J 6 bases; bases outside gene matches: 13. This CDR3 comprises 17 residues. Germline loops: CDR1 LGHNA, CDR2 YNFKEQ. Here the CDR3 reads CASSDLGGAGGSNEQFF. The DNA of the CDR3 is TGTGCCAGCAGCGACCTCGGGGGAGCGGGAGGGTCCAATGAGCAGTTCTTC.

This clonotype was found a few times. The gene calls are TRBV7-6 and TRBJ1-3; perhaps TRBD1 as D (6 bases). The germline V gene has CDR1 SGHVS and CDR2 FNYEAQ. The ends were cut back, 8 bases at V and 2 bases at J, with 16 bases in the middle. This CDR3 is 15 amino acids long. The CDR3 DNA follows: TGTGCCAGCGGTCGAGCGGGGGCGACTGGAAACACCATATATTTT. Amino acid sequence: CASGRAGATGNTIYF.

This clonotype was detected a few times. The chain combines TRBV5-5 with TRBJ2-2, with 10 bases fitting TRBD1. This CDR3 spans 17 amino acids. Germline CDR1 reads SGHKS; CDR2 reads YYEKEE (reference sequence). Trimming cost V 4 bases and J 8 bases; bases outside gene matches: 14. CDR3 nucleotides: TGTGCCAGCAGCGCCCCGGGACAGGGGCCCACCGCGGGGGAGCTGTTTTTT. Translation: CASSAPGQGPTAGELFF.

J is TRBJ2-3 and V is TRBV10-3; D unresolved. Trimming pared 4 bases from V and 4 bases from J, leaving 6 bases between. Germline V gives CDR1 ENHRY, CDR2 SYGVKD. This CDR3 is 12 amino acids long. CDR3 bases: TGTGCCATCAGTGGGGGTCCAGATACGCAGTATTTT. Translated: CAISGGPDTQYF.

This clonotype has more than one count but fewer than ten. The chain combines TRBV11-2 with TRBJ1-6; D may be TRBD1 (6 bases). The V and J ends lost 1 base and 4 bases respectively, with 17 bases between them. This CDR3 region has 18 residues. CDR1 SGHAT and CDR2 FQNNGV come from the germline V gene. The CDR3 spells CASSLVPGTSGYNSPLHF. CDR3 nucleotide sequence: TGTGCCAGCAGCTTAGTTCCAGGGACATCAGGTTATAATTCACCCCTCCACTTT.

This clonotype was counted many times. The CDR3: CSVKGWRGGSYNEQFF. The CDR3 DNA follows: TGCAGTGTCAAAGGTTGGCGGGGGGGCTCCTACAATGAGCAGTTCTTC. The chain employs TRBV20-1 and TRBJ2-1; 9 positions agree with TRBD2. Germline CDR1 reads DFQATT; CDR2 reads SNEGSKA (reference sequence). The CDR3 extends over 16 amino acids. Trimming cost V 7 bases and J 0 bases; bases outside gene matches: 10.

The sample holds a few counts of this clonotype. The chain uses TRBV27 and TRBJ2-3; 12 bases map to TRBD2. CDR3 size: 19 residues. The V gene end was trimmed by 5 bases and the J gene end by 3 bases; junction bases not matched to a gene: 15. Germline CDR1 MNHEY, CDR2 SMNVEV (reference sequence). The CDR3 region is CASSLFSVRLAGGTDTQYF. The CDR3, as DNA: TGTGCCAGCAGTCTATTTTCGGTTCGGCTAGCGGGAGGGACAGATACGCAGTATTTT.

The genes are TRBV4-1 and TRBJ2-5; 11 nucleotides agree with TRBD2. The CDR3 loop spans 16 amino acids. With 2 bases clipped from V and 5 bases from J, the junction kept 7 bases outside the gene matches. Germline CDR1 and CDR2: MGHRA and YSYEKL. CDR3 sequence (DNA): TGCGCCAGCAGCCAAACCCCGACTAGCGGGGCCGAGACCCAGTACTTC. This codes for CASSQTPTSGAETQYF.

This clonotype was seen a few times. This CDR3 reads CAWSPTGTEAFF. The CDR3 DNA reads TGTGCCTGGAGTCCAACCGGGACTGAAGCTTTCTTT. The genes are TRBV30 and TRBJ1-1; D gene uncertain. Germline CDR1 GTSNPN, CDR2 SVGIG (reference sequence). V was cut by 2 bases and J by 5 bases, with 9 bases left in between. This CDR3 comprises 12 residues.

The CDR3 loop reads CASSLAVGGQPQHF. In DNA, the CDR3 is TGTGCCAGCAGCTTAGCTGTTGGGGGGCAGCCCCAGCATTTT. The rearrangement uses TRBV7-2 and TRBJ1-5; maybe TRBD1 (5 bases). This CDR3 is built from 14 residues. The germline CDR1 and CDR2 sequences are SGHTA and FQGNSA. V was cut by 0 bases and J by 7 bases, with 10 bases left in between. The full variable domain, its missing parts supplied by reference TRBV7-2 and TRBJ1-5, is GAGVSQSPSNKVTEKGKDVELRCDPISGHTALYWYRQSLGQGLEFLIYFQGNSAPDKSGLPSDRFSAERTGGSVSTLTIQRTQQEDSAVYLCASSLAVGGQPQHFGDGTRLSIL.

The chain couples TRBV29-1 to TRBJ2-5, with 10 positions matching TRBD1. The CDR3 extends over 12 amino acids. CDR1 and CDR2 (germline): SQVTM, ANQGSEA. The ends lost 4 bases at V and 5 bases at J; junction bases unmatched: 1. CDR3 nucleotide sequence: TGCAGCGTTGGACAGGGGGCCGAGACCCAGTACTTC. The encoded protein is CSVGQGAETQYF.

This clonotype has ten or more counts. The chain has TRBV2 and TRBJ2-1, with D tentatively TRBD1 (5 bases). The V and J ends lost 2 bases and 0 bases respectively, with 11 bases between them. Germline CDR1 reads SNHLY; CDR2 reads FYNNEI. The CDR3 covers 16 residues. The chain's CDR3 is CASSELRDSSYNEQFF. CDR3 nucleotides: TGTGCCAGCAGTGAACTGCGTGACAGCTCCTACAATGAGCAGTTCTTC.

This clonotype was seen only a few times. This chain links TRBV30 with TRBJ2-7; no definite D call. The V gene lost 4 bases and the J gene lost 3 bases, with 7 bases spanning the gap. The CDR3 runs 11 residues. Germline CDR1 reads GTSNPN; CDR2 reads SVGIG (reference sequence). The CDR3 reads CAWNLDYEQYF. CDR3 DNA sequence: TGTGCCTGGAACCTAGACTACGAGCAGTACTTC.

This clonotype occurred a few times. The V gene is TRBV3-1, the J gene TRBJ2-1; TRBD2 agrees at 7 bases. Trimming cost V 3 bases and J 7 bases; bases outside gene matches: 6. Germline V lookup: CDR1 LGHDT, CDR2 YNNKEL (reference sequence). The CDR3 totals 14 residues. The CDR3 DNA reads TGTGCCAGCAGCCACGATGGCGGGGGTAATGAGCAGTTCTTC. Translated: CASSHDGGGNEQFF.

The rearrangement links TRBV18 to TRBJ2-1, with D possibly being TRBD1 (5 bases). CDR3 length: 15 amino acids. The germline CDR1 and CDR2 sequences are KGHSH and LQKENI. Trimming removed 5 bases at V and 9 bases at J, with 20 bases between. In nucleotides, the CDR3 is TGTGCCAGCTCAAGGGGCACTCTAGGGGTCAGTGAGCAGTTCTTC. It is translated as CASSRGTLGVSEQFF.

This clonotype showed up just a few times. CDR3 sequence (DNA): TGCAGCGGTGGCCGGTCGGGCACTGAAGCTTTCTTT. Its translation is CSGGRSGTEAFF. J is TRBJ1-1 and V is TRBV29-1; no definite D call. The V gene lost 7 bases and the J gene lost 4 bases, with 13 bases spanning the gap. Per the germline V gene, CDR1 is SQVTM and CDR2 is ANQGSEA. There are 12 residues in the CDR3.

This clonotype was observed at least ten times. The rearrangement links TRBV20-1 to TRBJ2-7, with D perhaps TRBD2 (5 bases). Trimming pared 6 bases from V and 0 bases from J, leaving 9 bases between. CDR1 is DFQATT, CDR2 SNEGSKA, per germline (reference sequence). This CDR3 is built from 12 residues. For the CDR3, the DNA is TGCAGTGCGGAGGAGAGCTCCTACGAGCAGTACTTC. This sequence encodes CSAEESSYEQYF.

This clonotype has just a few counts. The genes are TRBV5-1 and TRBJ2-7, with a tentative D call TRBD2 (6 bases). The CDR3 consists of 16 residues. V lost 0 bases and J lost 2, with 15 bases in between. CDR1 and CDR2 from the germline V gene are SGHRS and YFSETQ. CDR3 amino acids: CASSLAVISGTYEQYF. Written as DNA, the CDR3 is TGCGCCAGCAGCTTGGCCGTCATTAGCGGAACCTACGAGCAGTACTTC.

The rearrangement joins TRBV5-1 to TRBJ2-5, with D perhaps TRBD2 (5 bases). Germline lookup yields CDR1 SGHRS and CDR2 YFSETQ. The CDR3 spans 17 residues. V lost 4 bases, J lost 1 base, and 20 bases lay in between. The CDR3 DNA reads TGCGCCAGCAGCCTGGCCCTGAGGGCAGGTTCCCAAGAGACCCAGTACTTC. This sequence encodes CASSLALRAGSQETQYF.